This entry is about one T cell receptor (beta chain). Individuals drawn from approximately 26 US areas were roughly 18 to 95 years old. The data were obtained in a study of blood T cell repertoires in COVID-19. Study-level background: COVID-19 samples from acute and convalescent phases originated in the United States, Italy and Spain. The analysed material was cDNA or gDNA that came from T cells, B-cell-depleted T cells, or PBMCs.

Looked up from germline, CDR1 is KGHDR and CDR2 is SFDVKD. This CDR3 spans 13 amino acids. The ends lost 7 bases at V and 5 bases at J; junction bases unmatched: 5. Per the study methods: Researchers report that nucleated cell counts were estimated from reference gene primer amplification. Some clones are missing from TCRdb's copy, which holds only in-frame ones; the method was immunoSEQ multiplex PCR. Clone size and V and J calls were adopted from that table, with D and trimming inferred from the DNA. The table includes hundreds of thousands of clones, more than 75% detected once. The sample consisted of PBMCs or T cells enriched from blood (not recorded which). The clonotype was recovered from a man aged 25-45 years who had recovered from COVID-19. The chain combines TRBV24-1 with TRBJ1-1; 8 positions match TRBD1. The CDR3 region is CATRRTGRTEAFF. For the CDR3, the DNA is TGTGCCACCAGGAGGACAGGGAGAACTGAAGCTTTCTTT.